What follows describes a single TCR beta chain. The data originate from a study of Ad26.COV2.S vaccination and SARS-CoV-2 variants. Clones were sequenced by immunoSEQ multiplex PCR, and TCRdb holds only the in-frame ones, with some missing. The sample yields some 390,000 clones, around nine tenths seen once. The CDR3 consists of 13 residues. V lost 0 bases and J lost 4, with 7 bases in between. Germline lookup yields CDR1 SGHDN and CDR2 FVKESK. Treatment reported: over 15 received Ad26.COV2.S at low or high dose, single or two shots; about 5 received placebo; per-sample allocation not given. Collection of the samples took place on day 63 after the first injection of vaccine or placebo.

The TCR comes from a person aged 18 to 59 who received the Ad26.COV2.S COVID-19 vaccine or a placebo. The V and J genes are TRBV14 and TRBJ2-7; D uncertain. The material was peripheral blood, obtained in a trial of Ad26.COV2.S vaccine versus placebo. The CDR3 nucleotides read TGTGCCAGCAGCCAAGACTTTGGTTACGAGCAGTACTTC. Translation gives CASSQDFGYEQYF.